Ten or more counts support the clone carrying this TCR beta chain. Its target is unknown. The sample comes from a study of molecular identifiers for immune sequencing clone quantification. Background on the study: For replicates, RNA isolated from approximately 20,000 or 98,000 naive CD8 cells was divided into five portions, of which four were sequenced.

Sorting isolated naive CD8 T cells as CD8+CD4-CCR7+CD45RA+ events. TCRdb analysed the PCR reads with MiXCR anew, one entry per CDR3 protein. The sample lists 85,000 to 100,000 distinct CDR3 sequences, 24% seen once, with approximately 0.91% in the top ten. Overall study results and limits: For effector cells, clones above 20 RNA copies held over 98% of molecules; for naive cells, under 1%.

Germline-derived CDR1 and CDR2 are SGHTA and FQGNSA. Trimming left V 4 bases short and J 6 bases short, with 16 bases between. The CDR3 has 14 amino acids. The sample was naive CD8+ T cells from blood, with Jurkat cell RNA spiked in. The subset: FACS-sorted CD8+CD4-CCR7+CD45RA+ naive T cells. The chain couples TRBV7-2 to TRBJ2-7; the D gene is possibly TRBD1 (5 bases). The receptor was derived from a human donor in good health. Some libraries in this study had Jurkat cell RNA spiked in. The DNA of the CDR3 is TGTGCCAGCAGCTCCCATCTTGGGGCCGGCGAGCAGTACTTC. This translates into CASSSHLGAGEQYF.